These T cell receptor beta chains were read from a single sample in a study of blood T cell repertoires in COVID-19. TCRdb's table, derived via immunoSEQ multiplex PCR, lists solely in-frame clones and lacks some. The table includes about 190,000 clones, around 79% detected once. Sequenced input: peripheral blood. The receptors were sampled from a woman aged 70 to 79 with acute or convalescent COVID-19. Both conserved end residues are part of each CDR3. The D gene is left open where the match is weak. Expanded clones get a size class; other rows say once, few or many, or leave the size out.

J gene | D gene | V gene | clone size | CDR3 protein | CDR3 DNA
TRBJ2-3 | . | TRBV2 | . | CASGSRGDTQYF | TGTGCCAGCGGGTCTAGGGGAGATACGCAGTATTTT
TRBJ2-3 | . | TRBV3-1/TRBV3-2 | . | CASSQDSDRLSDTQYF | TGTGCCAGCAGCCAAGATTCGGATAGACTATCAGATACGCAGTATTTT
TRBJ1-2 | TRBD1 | TRBV30 | . | CAWNKQGVSGYTF | TGTGCCTGGAATAAGCAGGGGGTCTCTGGCTACACCTTC
TRBJ2-7 | . | TRBV2 | . | CASMKSRTADPPYEQYF | TGTGCCAGCATGAAGTCAAGGACAGCCGATCCCCCCTACGAGCAGTACTTC
TRBJ1-1 | . | TRBV7-9 | . | CASSLQGDTEAFF | TGTGCCAGCAGCTTACAAGGAGACACTGAAGCTTTCTTT
TRBJ2-2 | . | TRBV20-1 | . | CSASRGRDTGELFF | TGCAGTGCTAGTAGAGGGAGAGACACCGGGGAGCTGTTTTTT
TRBJ1-1 | TRBD1 | TRBV29-1 | . | CSVIQYGTGNTEAFF | TGCAGCGTGATACAGTACGGGACAGGGAACACTGAAGCTTTCTTT
TRBJ2-2 | TRBD1 | TRBV7-3 | few | CASSPQGAGTGELFF | TGTGCCAGCAGTCCCCAGGGGGCTGGCACCGGGGAGCTGTTTTTT
TRBJ2-1 | . | TRBV7-9 | . | CASTSDVGRVPYNEQFF | TGTGCTAGCACCTCCGATGTGGGCAGGGTACCCTACAATGAGCAGTTCTTC
TRBJ2-7 | . | TRBV4-1 | . | CASSQSGRITYEQYF | TGCGCCAGCAGCCAGTCAGGGCGTATTACCTACGAGCAGTACTTC
TRBJ2-1 | . | TRBV12-5 | . | CASGFGFQTALGGNEQFF | TGTGCTAGTGGTTTCGGATTTCAAACAGCCTTAGGAGGTAATGAGCAGTTCTTC
TRBJ2-7 | TRBD1 | TRBV27 | . | CASSLWDSGAEQYF | TGTGCCAGCAGTTTATGGGACAGTGGTGCAGAGCAGTACTTC
TRBJ1-6 | . | TRBV2 | . | CASGGSTKGLYNSPLHF | TGTGCCAGCGGGGGGTCTACCAAGGGATTGTATAATTCACCCCTCCACTTT
TRBJ2-1 | TRBD2 | TRBV14 | . | CASSLRGGLGEQFF | TGTGCCAGCAGCTTACGCGGGGGGCTGGGTGAGCAGTTCTTC
TRBJ2-7 | . | TRBV7-2 | . | CASSPRGRGSADEQYF | TGTGCCAGCAGCCCCAGGGGTCGCGGGAGTGCGGACGAGCAGTACTTC
TRBJ1-1 | . | TRBV30 | . | CASHPSGTEAFF | TGTGCCTCACACCCTTCAGGGACTGAAGCTTTCTTT
TRBJ2-1 | TRBD2 | TRBV10-2 | . | CASSNGRAIYNEQFF | TGCGCCAGCAGTAACGGGAGGGCGATATACAATGAGCAGTTCTTC
TRBJ1-3 | . | TRBV5-4 | . | CASSLGPLAAGNTIYF | TGTGCCAGCAGCTTGGGGCCCCTTGCGGCTGGAAACACCATATATTTT
TRBJ2-4 | . | TRBV19 | few | CASSMGGQGMDKNIQYF | TGTGCCAGTAGTATGGGTGGGCAGGGGATGGACAAAAACATTCAGTACTTC
TRBJ2-3 | TRBD2 | TRBV7-2 | . | CASSLGGRAPADTQYF | TGTGCCAGCAGCTTAGGAGGGAGGGCCCCAGCAGATACGCAGTATTTT
TRBJ2-5 | . | TRBV7-2 | . | CASSLGDWDKKETQYF | TGTGCCAGCAGCTTAGGAGACTGGGACAAAAAAGAGACCCAGTACTTC
TRBJ2-7 | TRBD2 | TRBV5-8 | once | CASSRGLAGVYEQYF | TGTGCCAGCAGCAGGGGACTAGCGGGAGTCTACGAGCAGTACTTC
TRBJ2-4 | TRBD1 | TRBV9 | once | CASSVNNRGNIQYF | TGTGCCAGCAGCGTGAACAACAGGGGGAACATTCAGTACTTC
TRBJ2-7 | . | TRBV15 | . | CATSRDRVGYEQYF | TGTGCCACCAGCAGAGATCGGGTGGGCTACGAGCAGTACTTC
TRBJ2-1 | TRBD2 | TRBV7-6 | . | CASTPSGVTYNEQFF | TGTGCCAGCACCCCTAGCGGGGTCACCTACAATGAGCAGTTCTTC
TRBJ2-2 | TRBD1 | TRBV5-4 | . | CASSGPGQGVFGELFF | TGTGCCAGCAGCGGACCGGGACAGGGGGTTTTCGGGGAGCTGTTTTTT
TRBJ2-7 | TRBD2 | TRBV5-6 | . | CASSTQGLAGSPYF | TGTGCCAGCAGCACCCAGGGACTAGCGGGCTCTCCGTACTTC
TRBJ2-1 | . | TRBV19 | . | CASSMRERYNEQFF | TGTGCCAGTAGTATGAGGGAGCGGTACAATGAGCAGTTCTTC
TRBJ2-2 | . | TRBV7-9 | . | CASSSLATGELFF | TGTGCCAGCAGCTCGTTAGCCACCGGGGAGCTGTTTTTT
TRBJ1-6 | TRBD1 | TRBV6-1 | . | CASSDQGDSSNSPLHF | TGTGCCAGCAGTGATCAGGGGGACAGTAGTAATTCACCCCTCCACTTT
TRBJ2-7 | TRBD1 | TRBV10-3 | . | CAISPRGTGVDEQYF | TGTGCCATCAGCCCACGGGGGACAGGGGTTGACGAGCAGTACTTC
TRBJ1-5 | . | TRBV24-1 | . | CATSDNSKYSNQPQHF | TGTGCCACCAGTGATAACAGTAAATATAGCAATCAGCCCCAGCATTTT
TRBJ2-7 | TRBD2 | TRBV13 | . | CASSSLLGGAYEQYF | TGTGCCAGCAGTTCCCTCTTGGGGGGGGCCTACGAGCAGTACTTC
TRBJ1-6 | TRBD1 | TRBV14 | . | CASSQAGTGIGGNSPLHF | TGTGCCAGCAGCCAAGCCGGGACAGGGATCGGGGGTAATTCACCCCTCCACTTT
TRBJ2-2 | TRBD2 | TRBV18 | . | CASSMGLASNTGELFF | TGTGCCAGCTCGATGGGACTAGCGTCGAACACCGGGGAGCTGTTTTTT
TRBJ1-3 | . | TRBV7-2 | . | CASSFSGFSGNTIYF | TGTGCCAGCAGCTTTTCAGGATTCTCTGGAAACACCATATATTTT
TRBJ1-2 | . | TRBV5-1 | . | CASSLGAVYGYTF | TGCGCCAGCAGCTTGGGGGCCGTCTATGGCTACACCTTC
TRBJ2-5 | . | TRBV23-1 | . | CASSHRPGGAGTQYF | TGCGCCAGCAGTCACCGACCGGGGGGCGCCGGAACCCAGTACTTC
TRBJ2-7 | . | TRBV5-5 | . | CASSTSEYYEQYF | TGTGCCAGCAGCACTAGTGAGTACTACGAGCAGTACTTC
TRBJ2-2 | TRBD1 | TRBV19 | . | CASSTTGERAGELFF | TGTGCCAGTAGTACTACAGGGGAGAGGGCCGGGGAGCTGTTTTTT
TRBJ1-5 | TRBD1 | TRBV2 | . | CASSDIRDRGYSNQPQHF | TGTGCCAGCAGTGACATCCGGGACAGAGGTTATAGCAATCAGCCCCAGCATTTT
TRBJ2-7 | TRBD2 | TRBV7-2 | many | CASSSLAGTYEQYF | TGTGCCAGCAGCTCATTAGCGGGAACCTACGAGCAGTACTTC
TRBJ2-2 | TRBD1 | TRBV2 | . | CASSESLPAGGLNTGELFF | TGTGCCAGCAGTGAATCCCTACCGGCAGGGGGCCTAAACACCGGGGAGCTGTTTTTT
TRBJ2-7 | TRBD2 | TRBV4-1 | . | CASSLHPGLAGDPIPYEQYF | TGCGCCAGCAGCCTCCACCCGGGACTAGCGGGAGACCCGATACCCTACGAGCAGTACTTC
TRBJ2-2 | . | TRBV2 | once | CASRTQGYGELFF | TGTGCCAGCAGGACACAGGGCTACGGGGAGCTGTTTTTT
TRBJ1-6 | TRBD1 | TRBV2 | . | CASSTGTGNSPLHF | TGTGCCAGCAGCACCGGGACAGGAAATTCACCCCTCCACTTT
TRBJ1-2 | . | TRBV5-1 | . | CASSLRTGTSTGYTF | TGCGCCAGCAGCCTACGCACAGGGACGTCTACTGGCTACACCTTC
TRBJ2-5 | . | TRBV19 | . | CASGGETQYF | TGTGCCAGTGGGGGGGAGACCCAGTACTTC
TRBJ2-7 | TRBD1 | TRBV2 | . | CASSDLGDRGLYEQYF | TGTGCCAGCAGTGATTTAGGGGACAGGGGTCTCTACGAGCAGTACTTC
TRBJ2-5 | . | TRBV15 | . | CATSRDTGPQETQYF | TGTGCCACCAGCAGAGATACTGGGCCGCAAGAGACCCAGTACTTC